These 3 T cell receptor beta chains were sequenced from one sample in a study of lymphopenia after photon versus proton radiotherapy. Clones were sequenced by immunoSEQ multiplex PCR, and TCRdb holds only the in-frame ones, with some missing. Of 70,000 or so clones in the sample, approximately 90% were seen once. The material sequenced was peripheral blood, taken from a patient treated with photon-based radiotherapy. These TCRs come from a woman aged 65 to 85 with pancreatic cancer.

In nucleotides, the CDR3 is TGTGCCAGCAGCCCTTCCCGTTACAATGAGCAGTTCTTC. Its protein product is CASSPSRYNEQFF. The chain couples TRBV7-6 to TRBJ2-1; no clear D gene. Germline CDR1 and CDR2: SGHVS and FNYEAQ. V was trimmed by 5 bases and J by 4 bases, leaving 9 bases between them. The CDR3 contains 13 residues.

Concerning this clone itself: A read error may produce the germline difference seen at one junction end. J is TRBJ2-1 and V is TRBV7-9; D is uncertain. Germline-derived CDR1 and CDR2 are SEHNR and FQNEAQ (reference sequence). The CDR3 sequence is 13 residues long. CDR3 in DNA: TGTGCCGGCAGCTTAGGTAGTGGCGATGAGCAGTTCTTC. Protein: CAGSLGSGDEQFF.

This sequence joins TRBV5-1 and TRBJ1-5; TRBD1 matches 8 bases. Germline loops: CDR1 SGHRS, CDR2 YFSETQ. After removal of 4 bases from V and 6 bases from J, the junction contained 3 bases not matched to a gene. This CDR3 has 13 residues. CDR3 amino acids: CASSPGGSQPQHF. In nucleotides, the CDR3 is TGCGCCAGCAGCCCAGGGGGCTCTCAGCCCCAGCATTTT.